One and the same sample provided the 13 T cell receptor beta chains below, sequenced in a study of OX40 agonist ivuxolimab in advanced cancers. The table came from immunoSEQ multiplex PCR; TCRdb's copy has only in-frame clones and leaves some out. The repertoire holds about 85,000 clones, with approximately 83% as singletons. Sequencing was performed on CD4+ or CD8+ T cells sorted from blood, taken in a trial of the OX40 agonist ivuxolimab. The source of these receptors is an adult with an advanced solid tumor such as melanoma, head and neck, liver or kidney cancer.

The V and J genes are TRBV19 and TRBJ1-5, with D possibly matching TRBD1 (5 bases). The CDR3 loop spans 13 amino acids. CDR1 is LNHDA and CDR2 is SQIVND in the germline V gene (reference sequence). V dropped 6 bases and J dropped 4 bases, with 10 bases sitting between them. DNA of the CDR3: TGTGCCAGTAGCATTACAGGAAATCAGCCCCAGCATTTT. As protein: CASSITGNQPQHF.

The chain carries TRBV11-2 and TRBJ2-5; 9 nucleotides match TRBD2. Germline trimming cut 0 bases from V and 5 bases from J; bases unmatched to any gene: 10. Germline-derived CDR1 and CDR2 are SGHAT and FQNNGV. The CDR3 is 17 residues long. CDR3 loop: CASSLDLGRGGRETQYF. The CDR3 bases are TGTGCCAGCAGCTTAGATCTTGGGCGGGGGGGCCGCGAGACCCAGTACTTC.

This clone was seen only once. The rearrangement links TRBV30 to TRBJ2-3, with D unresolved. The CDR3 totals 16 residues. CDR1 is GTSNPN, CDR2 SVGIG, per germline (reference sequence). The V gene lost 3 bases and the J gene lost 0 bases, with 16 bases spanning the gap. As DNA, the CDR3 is TGTGCCTGGAGCCCAACAAGGTTGACTAGCACAGATACGCAGTATTTT. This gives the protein CAWSPTRLTSTDTQYF.

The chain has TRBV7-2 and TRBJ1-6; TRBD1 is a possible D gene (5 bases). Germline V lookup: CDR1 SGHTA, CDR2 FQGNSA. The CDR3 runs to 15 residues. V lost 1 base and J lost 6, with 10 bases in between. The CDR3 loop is CASSLGPGTNSPLHF. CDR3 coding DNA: TGTGCCAGCAGCTTAGGTCCAGGGACTAATTCACCCCTCCACTTT. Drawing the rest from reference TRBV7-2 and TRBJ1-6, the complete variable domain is GAGVSQSPSNKVTEKGKDVELRCDPISGHTALYWYRQSLGQGLEFLIYFQGNSAPDKSGLPSDRFSAERTGGSVSTLTIQRTQQEDSAVYLCASSLGPGTNSPLHFGNGTRLTVT.

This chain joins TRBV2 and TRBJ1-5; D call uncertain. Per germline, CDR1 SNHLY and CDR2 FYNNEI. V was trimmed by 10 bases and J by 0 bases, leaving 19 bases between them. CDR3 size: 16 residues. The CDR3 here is CATRGSVVDSNQPQHF. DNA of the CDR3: TGTGCCACCCGAGGGTCGGTAGTTGATAGCAATCAGCCCCAGCATTTT.

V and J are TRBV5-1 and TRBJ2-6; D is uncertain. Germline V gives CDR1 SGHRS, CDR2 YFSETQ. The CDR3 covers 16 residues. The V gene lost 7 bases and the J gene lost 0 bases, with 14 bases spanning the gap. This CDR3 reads CASALNPNSGANVLTF. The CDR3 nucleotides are TGCGCCAGCGCATTGAATCCCAACTCTGGGGCCAACGTCCTGACTTTC. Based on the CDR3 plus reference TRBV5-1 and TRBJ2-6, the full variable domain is KAGVTQTPRYLIKTRGQQVTLSCSPISGHRSVSWYQQTPGQGLQFLFEYFSETQRNKGNFPGRFSGRQFSNSRSEMNVSTLELGDSALYLCASALNPNSGANVLTFGAGSRLTVL.

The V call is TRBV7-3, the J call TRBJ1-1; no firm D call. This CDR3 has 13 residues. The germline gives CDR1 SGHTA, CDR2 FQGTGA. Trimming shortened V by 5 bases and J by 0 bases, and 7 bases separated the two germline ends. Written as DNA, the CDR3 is TGTGCCAGCAGCGCATCCATGAACACTGAAGCTTTCTTT. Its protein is CASSASMNTEAFF. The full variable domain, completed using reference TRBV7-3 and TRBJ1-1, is GAGVSQTPSNKVTEKGKYVELRCDPISGHTALYWYRQSLGQGPEFLIYFQGTGAADDSGLPNDRFFAVRPEGSVSTLKIQRTERGDSAVYLCASSASMNTEAFFGQGTRLTVV.

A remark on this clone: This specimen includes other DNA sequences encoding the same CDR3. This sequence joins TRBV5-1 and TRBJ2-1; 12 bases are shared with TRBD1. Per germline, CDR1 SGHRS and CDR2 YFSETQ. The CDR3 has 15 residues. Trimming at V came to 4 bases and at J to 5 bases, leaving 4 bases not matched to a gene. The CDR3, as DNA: TGCGCCAGCAGCCCGGGACAGGGGGCACACAATGAGCAGTTCTTC. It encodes CASSPGQGAHNEQFF.

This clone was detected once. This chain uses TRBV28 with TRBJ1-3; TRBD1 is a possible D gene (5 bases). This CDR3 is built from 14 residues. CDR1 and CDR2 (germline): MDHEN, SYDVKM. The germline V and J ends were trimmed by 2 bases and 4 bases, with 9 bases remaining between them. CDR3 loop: CASSLRGSGNTIYF. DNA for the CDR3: TGTGCCAGCAGTTTAAGGGGATCAGGAAACACCATATATTTT.

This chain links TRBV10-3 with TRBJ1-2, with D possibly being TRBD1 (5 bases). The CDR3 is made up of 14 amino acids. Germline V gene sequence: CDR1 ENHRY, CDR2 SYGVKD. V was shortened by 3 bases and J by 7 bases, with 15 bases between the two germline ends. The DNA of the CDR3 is TGTGCCATCAGTGACCCCGTGGGGGGTGCTGGCTACACCTTC. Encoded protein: CAISDPVGGAGYTF.

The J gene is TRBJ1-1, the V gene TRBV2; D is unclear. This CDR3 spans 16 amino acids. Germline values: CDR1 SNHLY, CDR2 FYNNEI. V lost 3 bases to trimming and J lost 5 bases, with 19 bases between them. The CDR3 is CASSEEGLGVRTEAFF. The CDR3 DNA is TGTGCCAGCAGTGAGGAGGGTTTGGGAGTGAGGACTGAAGCTTTCTTT.

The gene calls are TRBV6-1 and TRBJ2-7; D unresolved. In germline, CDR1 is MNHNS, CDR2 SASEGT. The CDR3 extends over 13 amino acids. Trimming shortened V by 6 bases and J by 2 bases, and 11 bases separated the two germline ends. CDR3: CASSRRTPYEQYF. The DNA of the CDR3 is TGTGCCAGCAGCAGACGGACCCCCTACGAGCAGTACTTC.

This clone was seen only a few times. In DNA, the CDR3 is TGTGCCAGCAGCAAAAGGACAGGTAGTAATGAAAAACTGTTTTTT. Amino acids: CASSKRTGSNEKLFF. The J gene is TRBJ1-4, the V gene TRBV5-6, with 7 bases lining up with TRBD1. Germline CDR1 and CDR2: SGHDT and YYEEEE. The CDR3 runs to 15 residues. The ends lost 4 bases at V and 4 bases at J; junction bases unmatched: 7.